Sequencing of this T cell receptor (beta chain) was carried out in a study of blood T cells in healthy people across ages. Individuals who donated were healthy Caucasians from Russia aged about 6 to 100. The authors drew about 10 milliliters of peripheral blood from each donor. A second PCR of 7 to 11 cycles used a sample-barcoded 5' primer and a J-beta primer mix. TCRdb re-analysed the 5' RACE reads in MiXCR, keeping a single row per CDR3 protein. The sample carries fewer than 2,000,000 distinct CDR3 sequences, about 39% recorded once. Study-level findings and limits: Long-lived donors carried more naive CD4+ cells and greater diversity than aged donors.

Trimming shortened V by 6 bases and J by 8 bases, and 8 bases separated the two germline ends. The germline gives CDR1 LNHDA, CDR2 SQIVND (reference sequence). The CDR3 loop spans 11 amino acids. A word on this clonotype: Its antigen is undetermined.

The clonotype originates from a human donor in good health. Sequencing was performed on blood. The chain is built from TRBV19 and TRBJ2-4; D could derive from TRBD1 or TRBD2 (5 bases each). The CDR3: CASRRGDIQYF. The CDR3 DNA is TGTGCCAGTAGAAGGGGAGACATTCAGTACTTC.